These T cell receptor beta chains were read from a single sample in a study of T cell responses to AZD1222 COVID-19 vaccine. Repertoires were generated with immunoSEQ multiplex PCR, while TCRdb's copy carries only in-frame clones and drops some. The table has about 120,000 clones, about nine tenths seen once. This specimen consisted of peripheral blood, obtained on day 0 of AZD1222 vaccination. The receptors stem from an adult in good health. CDR3s include the opening cysteine and the closing phenylalanine or tryptophan. Each record gives: J gene, V gene, D gene, clone size, CDR3 DNA, CDR3 protein. D genes are given only for firm matches. A row's size may be missing; if present it is once, few, many or a size class.

j_gene: TRBJ2-5; v_gene: TRBV18; d_gene: TRBD1; abundance: -; CDR3nt: TGTGCCAGCTCACCCCAGGGACAGTACCAAGAGACCCAGTACTTC; CDR3aa: CASSPQGQYQETQYF
j_gene: TRBJ2-2; v_gene: TRBV6-6; d_gene: -; abundance: -; CDR3nt: TGTGCCAGCAGTTCCGACTATAACACCGGGGAGCTGTTTTTT; CDR3aa: CASSSDYNTGELFF
j_gene: TRBJ2-7; v_gene: TRBV6-6; d_gene: TRBD1; abundance: -; CDR3nt: TGTGCCAGCAGTTACCCAGGGGGTGGCTACGAGCAGTACTTC; CDR3aa: CASSYPGGGYEQYF
j_gene: TRBJ2-2; v_gene: TRBV27; d_gene: -; abundance: -; CDR3nt: TGTGCCAGCAGTTTATCGCCCGGGGGCGCTTACACCGGGGAGCTGTTTTTT; CDR3aa: CASSLSPGGAYTGELFF
j_gene: TRBJ1-6; v_gene: TRBV28; d_gene: TRBD1; abundance: -; CDR3nt: TGTGCCAGCACCCTGGGACAGAAAGATTCACCCCTCCACTTT; CDR3aa: CASTLGQKDSPLHF
j_gene: TRBJ1-2; v_gene: TRBV6-1; d_gene: -; abundance: -; CDR3nt: TGTGCCAGCAGTGAAGCGGGGGGGCGCAACTATGGCTACACCTTC; CDR3aa: CASSEAGGRNYGYTF
j_gene: TRBJ1-3; v_gene: TRBV5-5; d_gene: -; abundance: -; CDR3nt: TGTGCCAGCAGCTTCGACCAGGGCTCTGGAAACACCATATATTTT; CDR3aa: CASSFDQGSGNTIYF
j_gene: TRBJ2-5; v_gene: TRBV7-2; d_gene: TRBD2; abundance: -; CDR3nt: TGTGCCAGCACCCGCCCGGGAGGGCAAGAGACCCAGTACTTC; CDR3aa: CASTRPGGQETQYF
j_gene: TRBJ1-3; v_gene: TRBV28; d_gene: TRBD1; abundance: -; CDR3nt: TGTGCCAGCAGGGGGACAGGGGTCGGGTCTGGAAACACCATATATTTT; CDR3aa: CASRGTGVGSGNTIYF
j_gene: TRBJ2-1; v_gene: TRBV6-6; d_gene: -; abundance: -; CDR3nt: TGTGCCAGCAGCCACGGGGTCAATGAGCAGTTCTTC; CDR3aa: CASSHGVNEQFF
j_gene: TRBJ2-7; v_gene: TRBV19; d_gene: -; abundance: -; CDR3nt: TGTGCCAGTAGTATGAAGGGGCCCTACGAGCAGTACTTC; CDR3aa: CASSMKGPYEQYF
j_gene: TRBJ1-1; v_gene: TRBV18; d_gene: -; abundance: -; CDR3nt: TGTGCCAGCTCACCTGGGACCAGCACTGAAGCTTTCTTT; CDR3aa: CASSPGTSTEAFF
j_gene: TRBJ2-3; v_gene: TRBV18; d_gene: TRBD2; abundance: -; CDR3nt: TGTGCCAGCTCACCAGCTAGCGGGGGGTTAACAGATACGCAGTATTTT; CDR3aa: CASSPASGGLTDTQYF
j_gene: TRBJ2-7; v_gene: TRBV5-1; d_gene: -; abundance: -; CDR3nt: TGCGCCAGCAGCCCCGGGGCGAGCTCCTACGAGCAGTACTTC; CDR3aa: CASSPGASSYEQYF
j_gene: TRBJ1-2; v_gene: TRBV7-9; d_gene: -; abundance: -; CDR3nt: TGTGCCAGCAGCTTATCCAGGGAGGGCTACACCTTC; CDR3aa: CASSLSREGYTF
j_gene: TRBJ1-4; v_gene: TRBV2; d_gene: -; abundance: -; CDR3nt: TGTGCCAGCGGACGACGGTCAACTAATGAAAAACTGTTTTTT; CDR3aa: CASGRRSTNEKLFF
j_gene: TRBJ2-2; v_gene: TRBV6-5; d_gene: -; abundance: many; CDR3nt: TGTGCCAGCGAGGGTACCGGGGAGCTGTTTTTT; CDR3aa: CASEGTGELFF
j_gene: TRBJ1-6; v_gene: TRBV5-1; d_gene: -; abundance: -; CDR3nt: TGCGCCAGCTCATTAGTGGTCACATCGGATAATTCACCCCTCCACTTT; CDR3aa: CASSLVVTSDNSPLHF
j_gene: TRBJ1-2; v_gene: TRBV7-6; d_gene: -; abundance: -; CDR3nt: TGTGCCAGCAGCTTAGCGTTGAGGGGAGAGGGCTACACCTTC; CDR3aa: CASSLALRGEGYTF
j_gene: TRBJ2-7; v_gene: TRBV29-1; d_gene: TRBD1; abundance: -; CDR3nt: TGCAGCGTCCGGAGGGGCGACAGGGGTATATCCGAGCAGTACTTC; CDR3aa: CSVRRGDRGISEQYF
j_gene: TRBJ2-7; v_gene: TRBV19; d_gene: TRBD1; abundance: -; CDR3nt: TGTGCCAGTAGTTCCCACCGGGACAGGGGTAACTACGAGCAGTACTTC; CDR3aa: CASSSHRDRGNYEQYF
j_gene: TRBJ2-2; v_gene: TRBV12-5; d_gene: -; abundance: -; CDR3nt: TGTGCTAGTGGTCCCCCCAACGGGCGGCTCTCCAGGGGGCTGTTTTTT; CDR3aa: CASGPPNGRLSRGLFF
j_gene: TRBJ2-6; v_gene: TRBV30; d_gene: -; abundance: -; CDR3nt: TGTGCCTGGAGTCTGGGACGGGTACGGGACCTGACTTTC; CDR3aa: CAWSLGRVRDLTF
j_gene: TRBJ1-2; v_gene: TRBV28; d_gene: -; abundance: -; CDR3nt: TGTGCCAGCAGTTGGGGGGGATCCGACTATGGCTACACCTTC; CDR3aa: CASSWGGSDYGYTF
j_gene: TRBJ2-7; v_gene: TRBV4-3; d_gene: TRBD2; abundance: once; CDR3nt: TGCGCCAGCAGACCTACTAGCGGGAGTGGGGAGCAGTACTTC; CDR3aa: CASRPTSGSGEQYF
j_gene: TRBJ1-3; v_gene: TRBV7-9; d_gene: -; abundance: -; CDR3nt: TGTGCCAGCAGCGCTACCCAGACAATAGGGACGGGAAACACCATATATTTT; CDR3aa: CASSATQTIGTGNTIYF
j_gene: TRBJ1-2; v_gene: TRBV5-5; d_gene: -; abundance: -; CDR3nt: TGTGCCAGCAGCTTGGGGGATTCCAACTATGGCTACACCTTC; CDR3aa: CASSLGDSNYGYTF
j_gene: TRBJ2-3; v_gene: TRBV3-1/TRBV3-2; d_gene: TRBD2; abundance: -; CDR3nt: TGTGCCAGCAGCCCTAGCGGGGGTAGGGATACGCAGTATTTT; CDR3aa: CASSPSGGRDTQYF
j_gene: TRBJ2-1; v_gene: TRBV23-1; d_gene: -; abundance: -; CDR3nt: TGCGCCAGCATGGCACGCCAGCAGGGCGATGAGCAGTTCTTC; CDR3aa: CASMARQQGDEQFF
j_gene: TRBJ2-5; v_gene: TRBV6-6; d_gene: -; abundance: -; CDR3nt: TGTGCCAGCAGCAAACAGGGCAAGGAGACCCAGTACTTC; CDR3aa: CASSKQGKETQYF
j_gene: TRBJ2-7; v_gene: TRBV27; d_gene: TRBD1; abundance: -; CDR3nt: TGTGCCAGCAGTTTTTGGGACAGGATCTACGAGCAGTACTTC; CDR3aa: CASSFWDRIYEQYF
j_gene: TRBJ1-5; v_gene: TRBV20-1; d_gene: TRBD1; abundance: -; CDR3nt: TGCAGTGCTAGTCGTGCAGGGGGGCCCCAGCATTTT; CDR3aa: CSASRAGGPQHF
j_gene: TRBJ2-7; v_gene: TRBV27; d_gene: -; abundance: -; CDR3nt: TGTGCCAGCAGTTTTGGGAGATCTTGGGAGCAGTACTTC; CDR3aa: CASSFGRSWEQYF
j_gene: TRBJ2-7; v_gene: TRBV28; d_gene: -; abundance: once; CDR3nt: TGTGCCAGCAGCCTGACACCCTACGAGCAGTACTTC; CDR3aa: CASSLTPYEQYF
j_gene: TRBJ1-5; v_gene: TRBV18; d_gene: -; abundance: -; CDR3nt: TGTGCCAGCTCACCGGACCGCAATCAGCCCCAGCATTTT; CDR3aa: CASSPDRNQPQHF
j_gene: TRBJ2-5; v_gene: TRBV7-9; d_gene: -; abundance: -; CDR3nt: TGTGCCAGCAGCTATATAGGACAAGCACAAGAGACCCAGTACTTC; CDR3aa: CASSYIGQAQETQYF
j_gene: TRBJ2-1; v_gene: TRBV28; d_gene: TRBD2; abundance: -; CDR3nt: TGTGCCAGCAGTCTACCCGGGACTAGCTCCTACAATGAGCAGTTCTTC; CDR3aa: CASSLPGTSSYNEQFF
j_gene: TRBJ1-6; v_gene: TRBV5-1; d_gene: -; abundance: few; CDR3nt: TGCGCCAGCAGCCCGGAAGGAGGGGGACCCTTAGGGGAGACCCTCCACTTT; CDR3aa: CASSPEGGGPLGETLHF
j_gene: TRBJ2-7; v_gene: TRBV28; d_gene: -; abundance: -; CDR3nt: TGTGCCAGCACCGAGTCAGTGGACGAGCAGTACTTC; CDR3aa: CASTESVDEQYF
j_gene: TRBJ1-4; v_gene: TRBV3-1/TRBV3-2; d_gene: -; abundance: -; CDR3nt: TGTGCCAGCAGCCAAGGGTGGTCGGGACCTCCTAATGAAAAACTGTTTTTT; CDR3aa: CASSQGWSGPPNEKLFF
j_gene: TRBJ2-5; v_gene: TRBV10-1; d_gene: -; abundance: -; CDR3nt: TGCGCCAGCAGTGACTCCCCGGACAGCCAAGAGACCCAGTACTTC; CDR3aa: CASSDSPDSQETQYF
j_gene: TRBJ1-3; v_gene: TRBV19; d_gene: -; abundance: -; CDR3nt: TGTGCCAGTAGTTATATCCCAGGAAACTCTGGAAACACCATATATTTT; CDR3aa: CASSYIPGNSGNTIYF
j_gene: TRBJ2-7; v_gene: TRBV7-3; d_gene: -; abundance: -; CDR3nt: TGTGCCAGCAGCTCCCTAGGGGGGCCGAGCTACGAGCAGTACTTT; CDR3aa: CASSSLGGPSYEQYF
j_gene: TRBJ1-3; v_gene: TRBV19; d_gene: -; abundance: -; CDR3nt: TGTGCCAGTAGTGGGCAGGGAGGAAACACCATATATTTT; CDR3aa: CASSGQGGNTIYF
j_gene: TRBJ2-7; v_gene: TRBV11-1; d_gene: -; abundance: -; CDR3nt: TGTGCCAGCAGCCAGGTTATGGGGGAGCAGTACTTC; CDR3aa: CASSQVMGEQYF
j_gene: TRBJ2-5; v_gene: TRBV10-3; d_gene: -; abundance: once; CDR3nt: TGTGCCATCAGTGACTCCCCCGAGACCCAGTACTTC; CDR3aa: CAISDSPETQYF
j_gene: TRBJ1-5; v_gene: TRBV7-2; d_gene: -; abundance: -; CDR3nt: TGTGCCAGCAGCTTAGCACGAGGCACGGGAATTTACGGGAATCAGCCCCAGCATTTT; CDR3aa: CASSLARGTGIYGNQPQHF
j_gene: TRBJ2-5; v_gene: TRBV2; d_gene: -; abundance: -; CDR3nt: TGTGCCAGCAGGGGGGAGACCCAGTACTTC; CDR3aa: CASRGETQYF
j_gene: TRBJ1-4; v_gene: TRBV30; d_gene: TRBD1; abundance: -; CDR3nt: TGTGCCTGGAGTGGACAGGGGGCATCTAATGAAAAACTGTTTTTT; CDR3aa: CAWSGQGASNEKLFF
j_gene: TRBJ2-2; v_gene: TRBV3-1/TRBV3-2; d_gene: -; abundance: -; CDR3nt: TGTGCCAGCAGCCAAGGACCAGGTTCGAACACCGGGGAGCTGTTTTTT; CDR3aa: CASSQGPGSNTGELFF
j_gene: TRBJ2-7; v_gene: TRBV5-1; d_gene: TRBD1; abundance: -; CDR3nt: TGCGCCAGCGACAATGGGGACAGGGGTACTTACGAGCAGTACTTC; CDR3aa: CASDNGDRGTYEQYF
j_gene: TRBJ1-2; v_gene: TRBV15; d_gene: -; abundance: -; CDR3nt: TGTGCCACCGAAGTCAGCGGCGGCTATGGCTACACCTTC; CDR3aa: CATEVSGGYGYTF
j_gene: TRBJ2-3; v_gene: TRBV5-4; d_gene: -; abundance: once; CDR3nt: TGTGCCAGCAGCTTGTCTCCCCCCGATACGCAGTATTTT; CDR3aa: CASSLSPPDTQYF